The clone carrying this T cell receptor (beta chain) has a handful of counts. Its antigen is undetermined. Germline V lookup: CDR1 MRHNA, CDR2 SNTAGT. The J segment lost 6 bases and the V segment lost 0 bases, leaving 1 base of the junction unmatched. This CDR3 contains 14 residues. The data belong to a study of shared clonotypes between healthy human individuals. On the study more broadly: Donors had three CD4 naive, three CD4 memory, two CD8 naive and one CD8 memory plate apiece. Study-wide results and limits: Only blood samples were collected, and tissue repertoires likely differ.

This table comes from immunoSEQ multiplex PCR, and its TCRdb copy is limited to in-frame clones, with some not included. The sample holds about 92,000 clones; 60% to 70% are singletons and the top ten take about 50%. This sequence was found in a man in his thirties or forties in good health. The sequenced sample was memory CD8+ T cells sorted from blood. Subset reported: CD45RO+ cells pooled with CCR7-negative TemRA cells. The chain uses TRBV6-4 and TRBJ2-2; TRBD2 aligns across 7 bases. In DNA, the CDR3 is TGTGCCAGCAGTGACTCGCGGGAGCCCGGGGAGCTGTTTTTT. This sequence encodes CASSDSREPGELFF.